This TCR beta chain was sequenced during a study of blood T cell repertoires in COVID-19. Generated by immunoSEQ multiplex PCR, the TCRdb table keeps only in-frame clones and is missing some. The sample gives about 240,000 clones, approximately 78% of which show up once; around 12% is in the top ten. After removal of 2 bases from V and 6 bases from J, the junction contained 4 bases not matched to a gene. The CDR3 sequence is 15 residues long. Germline V CDR1 and CDR2: MNHEY, SVGAGI. Sample: peripheral blood. This clonotype was obtained from a woman in her fifties or sixties with active or convalescent COVID-19. This chain uses TRBV6-5 with TRBJ1-2; TRBD1 matches at 12 bases. The DNA for the CDR3 is TGTGCCAGCAGTTACGGGACAGGGGGCAGTGATGGCTACACCTTC. It codes for CASSYGTGGSDGYTF.